This TCR beta chain was captured in a study of cytomegalovirus exposure and HLA in healthy donors. A multiplex PCR was run with 60 Vbeta primers and 13 Jbeta primers. The method was immunoSEQ multiplex PCR; TCRdb's version includes in-frame clones alone and lacks a portion of them. The sample holds fewer than 150,000 clones, roughly 78% seen once. This donor has no recorded CMV serostatus. The TCR was taken from a man younger than 40 in good health. Sequencing was carried out using PBMCs.

In DNA form, the CDR3 reads TGTGCCATCAGTGAGTCGACAGCCTCGTCCGAGCAGTACTTC. This translates into CAISESTASSEQYF. The chain joins TRBV10-3 to TRBJ2-7; a weak D match, TRBD1 (5 bases). CDR3 length: 14 residues. Trimming cost V 0 bases and J 6 bases, with 12 bases left between them. Germline lookup yields CDR1 ENHRY and CDR2 SYGVKD.